Shown below are 9 T cell receptor beta chains from a single sample sequenced in a study of post-analysis software for immune sequencing data. Antigens for these TCRs are unknown. TCR beta cDNA libraries had unique molecular identifiers. One entry per CDR3 protein, called by TCRdb with MiXCR from the PCR reads. In the table there are under 650,000 distinct CDR3 sequences, roughly two fifths of which are singletons. Overall study results and limits: A few TRBV segments (TRBV5-6, TRBV5-1 and TRBV20-1 among them) occurred more frequently in patients than in controls.

Sequences were obtained from blood. All receptors come from a girl aged 10-17 years with multiple sclerosis.

The chain is built from TRBV10-3 and TRBJ2-1, with 10 bases fitting TRBD2. The germline V gene encodes CDR1 ENHRY and CDR2 SYGVKD. The junction had 10 bases not matched to a gene; V was cut back by 9 bases and J by 2 bases. The CDR3 spans 16 residues. CDR3 sequence reads: CAIKLESGGAYNEQFF. The CDR3 DNA is TGTGCCATTAAACTTGAGAGCGGGGGGGCCTACAATGAGCAGTTCTTC.

This clonotype appeared once. J is TRBJ2-1 and V is TRBV27; 9 positions match TRBD2. The CDR3 contains 13 residues. V trimming: 6 bases; J trimming: 3 bases; junction bases outside the gene matches: 0. The germline V gene encodes CDR1 MNHEY and CDR2 SMNVEV (reference sequence). CDR3 sequence reads: CASRREGYNEQFF. In nucleotides, the CDR3 is TGTGCCAGCAGGCGGGAGGGCTACAATGAGCAGTTCTTC.

This chain joins TRBV27 and TRBJ2-7; possible D gene TRBD2, 6 bases. The V end lost 4 bases, the J end lost 3 bases, and 10 bases lay between the germline ends. Germline CDR1 is MNHEY and CDR2 is SMNVEV (reference sequence). The CDR3 sequence is 13 residues long. The DNA for the CDR3 is TGTGCCAGCAGTTCATCCGGGGGCTACGAGCAGTACTTC. Residues: CASSSSGGYEQYF.

This chain connects TRBV5-1 to TRBJ2-5, with D possibly TRBD1 on 5 matching bases. Per germline, CDR1 SGHRS and CDR2 YFSETQ. The CDR3 consists of 14 residues. The V gene lost 5 bases and the J gene lost 2 bases, with 13 bases spanning the gap. CDR3 nucleotide sequence: TGCGCCAGCAGAAAGGGGATCCCTCAAGAGACCCAGTACTTC. Protein: CASRKGIPQETQYF.

In its sample, this clonotype was seen once. V and J are TRBV27 and TRBJ1-1, with D unclear. The CDR3 extends over 13 amino acids. V dropped 5 bases and J dropped 6 bases, with 13 bases sitting between them. Germline V lookup: CDR1 MNHEY, CDR2 SMNVEV (reference sequence). The CDR3 sequence is CASSMSVGAEAFF. In DNA, the CDR3 is TGTGCCAGCAGTATGTCCGTGGGTGCTGAAGCTTTCTTT.

This clonotype appeared a few times. The J gene is TRBJ2-4, the V gene TRBV7-2; maybe TRBD1 (5 bases). This CDR3 is built from 12 residues. Trimming removed 3 bases at V and 9 bases at J, with 9 bases between. CDR1 is SGHTA, CDR2 FQGNSA, per germline. The DNA of the CDR3 is TGTGCCAGCAGCTTGGACACCGGCATTCAGTACTTC. Translation: CASSLDTGIQYF.

This chain joins TRBV7-8 and TRBJ2-7; 8 bases are shared with TRBD1. CDR3 length: 16 residues. The trim removed 5 bases at V and 1 base at J, leaving 10 bases unmatched. Germline loops: CDR1 SGHVS, CDR2 FQNEAQ. The CDR3 DNA reads TGTGCCAGCAGCCGTCGAGGGACAGGTGATTCCTACGAGCAGTACTTC. Translation: CASSRRGTGDSYEQYF.

This clonotype was observed a few times. The chain is built from TRBV4-1 and TRBJ2-7; TRBD1 matches at 10 bases. The germline V gene has CDR1 MGHRA and CDR2 YSYEKL. The CDR3 is 15 residues long. The V and J ends lost 2 bases and 6 bases, in that order; junction bases with no gene match: 7. This chain's CDR3 is CASSQTDRGRVEQYF. The CDR3 nucleotides read TGCGCCAGCAGCCAAACCGACAGGGGGCGCGTCGAGCAGTACTTC.

V usage is TRBV7-2 and J usage is TRBJ2-3; 9 bases align to TRBD2. The CDR3 runs 19 residues. The V gene end was trimmed by 0 bases and the J gene end by 4 bases; junction bases not matched to a gene: 14. Germline V lookup: CDR1 SGHTA, CDR2 FQGNSA. The CDR3 DNA reads as TGTGCCAGCAGCTTAGCCTCTCTTCGGCGCGGGAGGGTCGCAGATACGCAGTATTTT. Translated: CASSLASLRRGRVADTQYF.